The entry that follows covers one T cell receptor beta chain sequence. Per germline, CDR1 KGHSH and CDR2 LQKENI. The trim removed 6 bases at V and 1 base at J, leaving 6 bases unmatched. The length of the CDR3 is 16 residues. The record originates from a study of cytomegalovirus exposure and HLA in healthy donors. 13 Jbeta primers and 60 Vbeta primers were used for the PCR. Repertoires were generated with immunoSEQ multiplex PCR, while TCRdb's copy carries only in-frame clones and drops some. The sample consists of under 150,000 clones, around 78% of them appearing once. The sequenced material came from PBMCs. The chain recombines TRBV18 with TRBJ2-2, with 9 bases lining up with TRBD1. The origin of this receptor is a woman aged 40 to 55 in good health and CMV-seropositive. The CDR3 sequence: CASSFTGGMNTGELFF. CDR3 sequence (DNA): TGTGCCAGCTCTTTCACAGGGGGCATGAACACCGGGGAGCTGTTTTTT. The full variable domain, completed using reference TRBV18 and TRBJ2-2, is NAGVMQNPRHLVRRRGQEARLRCSPMKGHSHVYWYRQLPEEGLKFMVYLQKENIIDESGMPKERFSAEFPKEGPSILRIQQVVRGDSAAYFCASSFTGGMNTGELFFGEGSRLTVL.